The entry that follows covers one T cell receptor beta chain sequence. What it binds is unknown. The data were taken from a study of T cell responses to AZD1222 COVID-19 vaccine. General study findings and limits: No day 14 peak samples; only post-peak repertoires were characterized. Most donors were white British, females outnumbered males, and clonal diversity was possibly underestimated. Rises in breadth and depth of Spike-specific TCRs came after two AZD1222 doses.

The CDR3 length is 15 residues. After removal of 0 bases from V and 6 bases from J, the junction contained 1 base not matched to a gene. Germline values: CDR1 SGHTS, CDR2 YDEGEE. Sequencing was performed with immunoSEQ multiplex PCR; in TCRdb, only in-frame clones are kept and a portion is missing. The table shows fewer than 110,000 clones, with about 90% occurring only once. This receptor was identified in an adult in good health. The gene calls are TRBV5-8 and TRBJ2-3; 13 positions agree with TRBD2. The source material was peripheral blood, sampled on day 0 of AZD1222 vaccination. The CDR3, as DNA: TGTGCCAGCAGCTTGGCGACTAGCGGGGGGGATACGCAGTATTTT. Its translation is CASSLATSGGDTQYF.